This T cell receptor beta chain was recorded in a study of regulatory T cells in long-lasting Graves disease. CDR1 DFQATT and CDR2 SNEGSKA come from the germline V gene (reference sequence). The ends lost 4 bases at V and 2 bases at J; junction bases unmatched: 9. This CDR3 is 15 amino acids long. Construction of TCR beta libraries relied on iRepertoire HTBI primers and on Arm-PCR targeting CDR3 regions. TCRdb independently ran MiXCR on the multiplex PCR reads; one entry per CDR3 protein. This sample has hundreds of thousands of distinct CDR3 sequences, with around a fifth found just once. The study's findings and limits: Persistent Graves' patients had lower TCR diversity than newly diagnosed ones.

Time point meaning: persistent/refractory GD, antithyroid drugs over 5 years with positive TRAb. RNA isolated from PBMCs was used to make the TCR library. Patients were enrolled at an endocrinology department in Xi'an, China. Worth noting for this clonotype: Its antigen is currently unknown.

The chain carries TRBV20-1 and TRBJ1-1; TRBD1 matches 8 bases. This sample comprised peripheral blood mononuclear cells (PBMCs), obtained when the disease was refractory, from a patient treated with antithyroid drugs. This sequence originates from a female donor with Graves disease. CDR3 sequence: CSATGGTLLNTEAFF. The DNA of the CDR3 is TGCAGTGCTACAGGGGGCACACTCCTTAACACTGAAGCTTTCTTT.